The 4 T cell receptor beta chains presented below share a single source sample, sequenced in a study of T-cell memory formation after mild COVID-19. One entry per CDR3 protein, called by TCRdb with MiXCR from the 5' RACE reads. Of over 250,000 distinct CDR3 sequences in the sample, around 15% were seen once. Sequenced sample: PBMCs or a T cell subset sorted from them (not recorded which). Receptor source: a young man who had mild COVID-19 (a few samples of this study predate the infection). Cell type and time point are not known.

The chain employs TRBV4-3 and TRBJ1-6, with D hard to call. The CDR3 length is 14 residues. CDR1 LGHNA and CDR2 YSLEER come from the germline V gene. Trimming left V 8 bases short and J 0 bases short, with 8 bases between. Here the CDR3 DNA reads TGCGCCAGCGGGGTCAGCTCCTATAATTCACCCCTCCACTTT. This encodes CASGVSSYNSPLHF.

V gene TRBV4-1 combines with J gene TRBJ2-1, with 8 bases fitting TRBD2. This CDR3 has 16 residues. V lost 2 bases to trimming and J lost 4 bases; unmatched junction nucleotides: 7. CDR1 and CDR2 (germline): MGHRA, YSYEKL. CDR3 sequence: CASSQRSGTRYNEQFF. DNA of the CDR3: TGCGCCAGCAGCCAACGTAGCGGGACCAGATACAATGAGCAGTTCTTC.

This clonotype was counted at least ten times. The junction departs from germline at one end; a sequencing error may be responsible. V is TRBV4-2 and J is TRBJ2-3; 7 bases are shared with TRBD1. The CDR3 covers 15 residues. Germline CDR1 and CDR2: LGHNA and YNFKEQ. The CDR3 coding sequence is TGTGCCAGCAGCAAAGACAGGGAAGCGACAGATACGCAGTATTTT. Protein sequence: CASSKDREATDTQYF.

The chain combines TRBV12-3 or TRBV12-4 with TRBJ2-1; TRBD2 aligns across 10 bases. J lost 7 bases, V lost 4 bases, and 4 bases had no gene match. This CDR3 contains 14 residues. The CDR3 region has the DNA TGTGCCAGCAGTTCCGGGACTAGCGCTAATGAGCAGTTCTTC. Translating gives CASSSGTSANEQFF.